This entry lists 5 T cell receptor beta chains sequenced from one sample in a study of T cells after yellow fever vaccination. TCRdb passed the 5' RACE reads through MiXCR, listing each CDR3 protein once. The profile shows around 600,000 distinct CDR3 sequences, 9% to 15% of them singletons. The material was PBMCs, obtained on the day of the yellow fever booster vaccination. The source is a man aged 30-40 years who received the YFV17D yellow fever vaccine.

The chain recombines TRBV6-2 or TRBV6-3 with TRBJ2-7, with TRBD1 identical over 8 bases. Trimming removed 11 bases from V and 1 base from J; junction bases left unmatched: 13. Germline V gene data show CDR1 as MNHEY and CDR2 as SVGEGT. The CDR3 extends over 15 amino acids. DNA of the CDR3: TGTGCCGTAAATGAACCGGGACAGGCATCCTACGAGCAGTACTTC. It translates to CAVNEPGQASYEQYF.

V and J are TRBV12-3 or TRBV12-4 and TRBJ2-2; TRBD1 is a possible D gene (5 bases). V gave up 7 bases and J gave up 6 bases, with 21 bases separating them. The CDR3 has 16 residues. The CDR3 loop is CASTLGLQGGAGELFF. CDR3 nucleotides: TGTGCCAGCACCTTGGGGCTCCAGGGTGGTGCCGGGGAGCTGTTTTTT.

The chain employs TRBV11-2 and TRBJ2-5, with D perhaps TRBD1 or TRBD2 (5 bases each). The CDR3 length is 16 residues. Germline-derived CDR1 and CDR2 are SGHAT and FQNNGV. V shed 1 base and J shed 4 bases, with 16 bases lying between them. The CDR3 loop reads CASSLVDGALGETQYF. The CDR3 bases are TGTGCCAGCAGCTTAGTGGACGGGGCGCTGGGAGAGACCCAGTACTTC.

The chain couples TRBV20-1 to TRBJ2-5, with TRBD1 identical over 12 bases. The CDR3 consists of 16 residues. Germline CDR1 DFQATT, CDR2 SNEGSKA (reference sequence). V was clipped by 2 bases and J by 5 bases; unmatched bases: 9. The CDR3 DNA follows: TGCAGTGCTAGACTGGACCGGGACAGGGGGCTGGAGACCCAGTACTTC. Protein sequence: CSARLDRDRGLETQYF.

This clonotype was recorded once. The rearrangement links TRBV20-1 to TRBJ1-1; D is undetermined. The CDR3 loop spans 16 amino acids. Germline values: CDR1 DFQATT, CDR2 SNEGSKA (reference sequence). The germline V and J ends were trimmed by 6 bases and 0 bases, with 20 bases remaining between them. This chain's CDR3 is CSAPKPRYGVNTEAFF. The CDR3 region has the DNA TGCAGTGCCCCTAAACCTCGTTATGGTGTGAACACTGAAGCTTTCTTT.